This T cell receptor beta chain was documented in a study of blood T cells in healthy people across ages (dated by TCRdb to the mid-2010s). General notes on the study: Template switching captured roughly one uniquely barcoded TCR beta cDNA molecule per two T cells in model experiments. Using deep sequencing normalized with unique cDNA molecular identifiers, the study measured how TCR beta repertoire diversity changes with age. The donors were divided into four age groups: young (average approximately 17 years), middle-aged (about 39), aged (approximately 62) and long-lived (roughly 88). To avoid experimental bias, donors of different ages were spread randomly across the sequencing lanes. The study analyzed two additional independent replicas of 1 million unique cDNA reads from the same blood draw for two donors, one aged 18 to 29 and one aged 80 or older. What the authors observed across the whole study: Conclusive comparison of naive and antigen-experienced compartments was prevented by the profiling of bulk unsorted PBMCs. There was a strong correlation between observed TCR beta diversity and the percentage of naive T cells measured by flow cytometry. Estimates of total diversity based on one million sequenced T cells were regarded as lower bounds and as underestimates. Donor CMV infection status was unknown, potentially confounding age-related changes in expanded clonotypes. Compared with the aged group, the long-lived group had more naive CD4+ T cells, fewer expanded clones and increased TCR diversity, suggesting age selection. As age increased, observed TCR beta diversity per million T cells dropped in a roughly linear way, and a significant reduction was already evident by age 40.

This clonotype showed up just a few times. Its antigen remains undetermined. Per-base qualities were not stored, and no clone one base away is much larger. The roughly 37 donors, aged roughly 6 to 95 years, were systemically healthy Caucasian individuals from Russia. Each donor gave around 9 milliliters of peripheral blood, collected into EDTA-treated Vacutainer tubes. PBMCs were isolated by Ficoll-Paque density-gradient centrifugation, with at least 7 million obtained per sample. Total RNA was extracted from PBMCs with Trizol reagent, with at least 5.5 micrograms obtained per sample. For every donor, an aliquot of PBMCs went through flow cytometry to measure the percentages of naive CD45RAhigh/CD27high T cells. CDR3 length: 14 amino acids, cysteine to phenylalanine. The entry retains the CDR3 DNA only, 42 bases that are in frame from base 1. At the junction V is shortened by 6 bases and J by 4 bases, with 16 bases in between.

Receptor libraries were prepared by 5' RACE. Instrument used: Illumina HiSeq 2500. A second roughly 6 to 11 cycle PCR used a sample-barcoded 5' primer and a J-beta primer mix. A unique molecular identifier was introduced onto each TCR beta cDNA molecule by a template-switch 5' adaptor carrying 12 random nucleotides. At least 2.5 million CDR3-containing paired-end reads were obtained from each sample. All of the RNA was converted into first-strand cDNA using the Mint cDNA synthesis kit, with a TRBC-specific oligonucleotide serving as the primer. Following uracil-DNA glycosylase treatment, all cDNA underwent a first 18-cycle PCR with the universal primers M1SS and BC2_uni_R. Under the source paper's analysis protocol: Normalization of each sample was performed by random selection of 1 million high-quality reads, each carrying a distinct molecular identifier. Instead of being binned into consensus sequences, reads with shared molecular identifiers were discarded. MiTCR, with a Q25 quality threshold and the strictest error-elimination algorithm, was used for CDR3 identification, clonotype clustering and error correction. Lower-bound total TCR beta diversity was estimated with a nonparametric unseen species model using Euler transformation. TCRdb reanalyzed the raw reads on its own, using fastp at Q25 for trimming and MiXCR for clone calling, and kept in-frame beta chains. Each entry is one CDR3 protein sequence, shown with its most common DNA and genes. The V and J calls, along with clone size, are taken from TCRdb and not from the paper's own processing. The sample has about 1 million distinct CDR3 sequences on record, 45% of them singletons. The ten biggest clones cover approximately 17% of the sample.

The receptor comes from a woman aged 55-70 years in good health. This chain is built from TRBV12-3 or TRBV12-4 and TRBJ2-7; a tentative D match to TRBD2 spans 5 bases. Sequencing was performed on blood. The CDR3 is CASSHSGWIYEQYF. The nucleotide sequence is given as TGTGCCAGCAGCCACTCGGGGTGGATTTACGAGCAGTACTTC.